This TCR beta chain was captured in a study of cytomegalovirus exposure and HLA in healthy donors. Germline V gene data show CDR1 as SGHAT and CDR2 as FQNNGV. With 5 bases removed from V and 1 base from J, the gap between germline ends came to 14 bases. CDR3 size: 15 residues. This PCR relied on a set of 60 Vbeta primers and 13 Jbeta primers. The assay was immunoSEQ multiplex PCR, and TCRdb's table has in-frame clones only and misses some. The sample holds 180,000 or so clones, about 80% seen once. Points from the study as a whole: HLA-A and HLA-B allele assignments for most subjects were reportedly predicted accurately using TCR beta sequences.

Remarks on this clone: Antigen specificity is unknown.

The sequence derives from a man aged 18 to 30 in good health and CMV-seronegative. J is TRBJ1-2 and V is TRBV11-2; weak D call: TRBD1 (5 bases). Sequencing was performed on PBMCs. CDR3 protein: CASSLPGKDNYGYTF. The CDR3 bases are TGTGCCAGCAGCCTCCCAGGGAAGGATAACTATGGCTACACCTTC.